Described below is a single T cell receptor beta chain sequence and its context. What it binds is unknown. V was pared by 4 bases and J by 6 bases, with 6 bases of the junction left unmatched. This CDR3 has 15 amino acids. Germline CDR1 reads KGHDR; CDR2 reads SFDVKD. Scientists ran DNA taken from cultured CD4+ T cells through the Oncomine TCR Beta short-read assay for sequencing. From cultured CD4+ T cells, genomic DNA was extracted. TCRdb reprocessed the PCR reads via MiXCR and lists one record per CDR3 protein. Of approximately 26,000 distinct CDR3 sequences listed, around 65% are singletons. The data derive from a study of vaccination and CD4 T cells after COVID-19. The wider study: Sampling that followed vaccination took place a median around 71 days after dose two, within a range of 14 to 241. For control cultures, the treatment was a CEFX pool, an HIV-1 Nef pool, or no peptide.

As to treatment: approximately 9-day PBMC culture with coronavirus spike peptide pools or control peptides (ViraFEST assay). ViraFEST expanded antigen-specific T cells with peptide pools, then sequenced TCRs. V gene TRBV24-1 combines with J gene TRBJ1-5; 9 nucleotides line up with TRBD1. Sequencing was carried out using CD4+ T cells from blood, cultured in vitro. The clonotype originates from a human donor who had recovered from COVID-19. CDR3 nucleotide sequence: TGTGCCACCAGTGAGAACAGGGGGCCTAGTCAGCCCCAGCATTTT. This gives the protein CATSENRGPSQPQHF.